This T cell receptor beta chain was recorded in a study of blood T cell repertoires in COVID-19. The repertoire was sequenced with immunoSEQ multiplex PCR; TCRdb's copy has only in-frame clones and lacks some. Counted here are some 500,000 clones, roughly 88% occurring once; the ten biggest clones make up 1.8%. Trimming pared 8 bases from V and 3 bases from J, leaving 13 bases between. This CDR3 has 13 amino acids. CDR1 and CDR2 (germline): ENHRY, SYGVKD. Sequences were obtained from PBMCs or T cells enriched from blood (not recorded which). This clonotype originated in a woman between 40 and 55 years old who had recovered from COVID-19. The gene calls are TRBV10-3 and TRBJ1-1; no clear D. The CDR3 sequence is CAIAKQLHTEAFF. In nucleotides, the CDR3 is TGTGCCATCGCAAAACAGCTTCACACTGAAGCTTTCTTT.